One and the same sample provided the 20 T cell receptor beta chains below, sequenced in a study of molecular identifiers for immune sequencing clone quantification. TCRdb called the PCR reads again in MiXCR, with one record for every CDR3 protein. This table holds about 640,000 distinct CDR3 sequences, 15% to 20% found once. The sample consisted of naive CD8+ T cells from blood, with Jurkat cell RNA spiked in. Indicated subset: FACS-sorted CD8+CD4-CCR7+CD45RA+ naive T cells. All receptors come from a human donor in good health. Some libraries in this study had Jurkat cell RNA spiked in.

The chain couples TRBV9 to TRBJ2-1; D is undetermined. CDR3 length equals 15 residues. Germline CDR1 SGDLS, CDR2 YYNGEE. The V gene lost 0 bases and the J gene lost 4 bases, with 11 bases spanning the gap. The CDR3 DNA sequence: TGTGCCAGCAGCGTAGGTACAGCACTATACAATGAGCAGTTCTTC. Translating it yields CASSVGTALYNEQFF.

CDR3 in amino acids: CASSPLGGAGEGNEQFF. In DNA form, the CDR3 reads TGCGCCAGCAGCCCCCTCGGGGGAGCGGGAGAGGGCAATGAGCAGTTCTTC. The chain joins TRBV5-1 to TRBJ2-1, with TRBD2 identical over 8 bases. In germline, CDR1 is SGHRS, CDR2 YFSETQ. With 4 bases clipped from V and 6 bases from J, the junction kept 15 bases outside the gene matches. CDR3 length equals 17 residues.

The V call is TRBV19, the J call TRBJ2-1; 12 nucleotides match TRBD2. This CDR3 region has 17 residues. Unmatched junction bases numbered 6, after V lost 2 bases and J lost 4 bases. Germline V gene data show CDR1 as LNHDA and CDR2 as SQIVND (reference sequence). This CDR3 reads CASSINAGTSGYNEQFF. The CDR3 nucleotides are TGTGCCAGTAGTATAAACGCCGGGACTAGCGGGTACAATGAGCAGTTCTTC. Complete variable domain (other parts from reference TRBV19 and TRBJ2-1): DGGITQSPKYLFRKEGQNVTLSCEQNLNHDAMYWYRQDPGQGLRLIYYSQIVNDFQKGDIAEGYSVSREKKESFPLTVTSAQKNPTAFYLCASSINAGTSGYNEQFFGPGTRLTVL.

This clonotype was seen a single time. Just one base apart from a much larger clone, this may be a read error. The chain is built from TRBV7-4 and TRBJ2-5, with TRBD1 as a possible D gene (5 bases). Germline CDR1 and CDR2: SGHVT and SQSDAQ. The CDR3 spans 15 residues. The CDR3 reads CASSLADIFGETKYF. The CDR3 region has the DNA TGTGCCAGCAGCTTAGCGGACATATTCGGAGAGACCAAGTACTTC.

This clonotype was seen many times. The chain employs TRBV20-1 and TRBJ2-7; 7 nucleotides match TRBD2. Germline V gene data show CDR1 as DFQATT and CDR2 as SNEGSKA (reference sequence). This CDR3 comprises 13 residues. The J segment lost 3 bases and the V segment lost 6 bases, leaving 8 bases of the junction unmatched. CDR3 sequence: CSARTSISYEQYF. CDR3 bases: TGCAGTGCAAGGACTAGTATTAGCTACGAGCAGTACTTC.

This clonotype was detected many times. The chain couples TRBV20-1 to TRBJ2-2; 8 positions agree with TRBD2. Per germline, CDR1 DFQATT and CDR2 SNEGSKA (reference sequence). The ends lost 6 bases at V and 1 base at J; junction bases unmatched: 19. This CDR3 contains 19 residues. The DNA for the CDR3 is TGCAGTGCGGAAGGGGTTGGGCGGGAGGACCGAAAGAACACCGGGGAGCTGTTTTTT. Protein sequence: CSAEGVGREDRKNTGELFF.

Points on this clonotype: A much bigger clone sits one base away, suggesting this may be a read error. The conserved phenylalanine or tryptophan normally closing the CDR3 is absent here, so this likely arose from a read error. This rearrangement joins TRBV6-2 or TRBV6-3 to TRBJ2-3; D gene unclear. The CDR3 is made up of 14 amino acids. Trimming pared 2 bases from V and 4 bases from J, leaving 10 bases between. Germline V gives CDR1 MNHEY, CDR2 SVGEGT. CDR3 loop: CASSYSSPSDTQYL. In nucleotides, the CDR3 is TGTGCCAGCAGTTACAGTTCTCCCTCAGATACGCAGTATTTG.

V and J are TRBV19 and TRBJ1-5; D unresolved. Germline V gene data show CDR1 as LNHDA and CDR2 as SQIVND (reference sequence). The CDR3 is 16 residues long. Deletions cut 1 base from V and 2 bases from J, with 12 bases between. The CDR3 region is CASSIARAYRNQPQHF. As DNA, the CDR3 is TGTGCCAGTAGTATAGCTCGGGCCTACCGCAATCAGCCCCAGCATTTT.

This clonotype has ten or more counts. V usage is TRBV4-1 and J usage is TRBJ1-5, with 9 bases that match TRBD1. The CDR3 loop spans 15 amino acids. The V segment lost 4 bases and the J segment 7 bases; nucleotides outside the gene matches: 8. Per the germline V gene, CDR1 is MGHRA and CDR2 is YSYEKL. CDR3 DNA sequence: TGCGCCAGCAGCCGTACCGGGACAGGGCTCCAGCCCCAGCATTTT. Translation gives CASSRTGTGLQPQHF.

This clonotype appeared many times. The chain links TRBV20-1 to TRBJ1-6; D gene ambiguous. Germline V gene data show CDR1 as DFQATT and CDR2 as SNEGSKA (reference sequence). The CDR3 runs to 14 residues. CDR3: CRGVGSGYNSPLHF. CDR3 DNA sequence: TGCAGGGGTGTGGGGTCGGGGTATAATTCACCCCTCCACTTT.

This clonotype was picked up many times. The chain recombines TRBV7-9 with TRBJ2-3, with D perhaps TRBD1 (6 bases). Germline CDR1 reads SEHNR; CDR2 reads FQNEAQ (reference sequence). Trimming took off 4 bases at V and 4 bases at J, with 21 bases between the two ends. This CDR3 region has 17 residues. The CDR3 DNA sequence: TGTGCCAGCAGCTCCCCGGGACACCGCAATTTAGCAGATACGCAGTATTTT. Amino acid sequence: CASSSPGHRNLADTQYF.

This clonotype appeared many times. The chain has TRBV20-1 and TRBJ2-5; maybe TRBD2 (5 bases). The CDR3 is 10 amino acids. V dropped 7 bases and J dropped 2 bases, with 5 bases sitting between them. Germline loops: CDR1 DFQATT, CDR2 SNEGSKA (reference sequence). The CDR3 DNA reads TGCAGTGGACTACAAGAGACCCAGTACTTC. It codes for CSGLQETQYF.

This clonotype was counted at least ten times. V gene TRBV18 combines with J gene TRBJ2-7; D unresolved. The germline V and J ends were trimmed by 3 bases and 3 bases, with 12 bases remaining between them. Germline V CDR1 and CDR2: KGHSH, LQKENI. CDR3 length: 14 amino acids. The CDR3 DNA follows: TGTGCCAGCTCACCCGTGGTCGACCACTACGAGCAGTACTTC. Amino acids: CASSPVVDHYEQYF.

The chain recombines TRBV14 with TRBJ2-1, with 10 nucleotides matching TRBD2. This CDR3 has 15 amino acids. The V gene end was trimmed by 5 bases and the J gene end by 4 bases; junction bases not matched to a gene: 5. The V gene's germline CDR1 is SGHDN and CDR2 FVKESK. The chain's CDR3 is CASSDERGGYNEQFF. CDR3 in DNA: TGTGCCAGCAGCGATGAGCGGGGGGGTTACAATGAGCAGTTCTTC.

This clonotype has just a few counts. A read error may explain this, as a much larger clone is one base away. Here the CDR3 DNA reads TGTGCCAGCAGTACGACGACAGCTTCTGGGGCCAACGTCCTGACTTTC. Amino acids: CASSTTTASGANVLTF. J is TRBJ2-6 and V is TRBV27; a possible D gene is TRBD1 (5 bases). Looked up from germline, CDR1 is MNHEY and CDR2 is SMNVEV (reference sequence). The CDR3 extends over 16 amino acids. V lost 5 bases and J lost 1, with 12 bases in between. Full variable domain (outside the CDR3, taken from reference TRBV27 and TRBJ2-6): EAQVTQNPRYLITVTGKKLTVTCSQNMNHEYMSWYRQDPGLGLRQIYYSMNVEVTDKGDVPEGYKVSRKEKRNFPLILESPSPNQTSLYFCASSTTTASGANVLTFGAGSRLTVL.

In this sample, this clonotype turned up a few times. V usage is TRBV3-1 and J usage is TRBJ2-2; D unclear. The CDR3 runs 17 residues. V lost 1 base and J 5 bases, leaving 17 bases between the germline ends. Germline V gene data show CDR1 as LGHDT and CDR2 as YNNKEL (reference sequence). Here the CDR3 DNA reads TGTGCCAGCAGCCAAGTATCTTCGAGAGGCGGAACCGGGGAGCTGTTTTTT. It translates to CASSQVSSRGGTGELFF.

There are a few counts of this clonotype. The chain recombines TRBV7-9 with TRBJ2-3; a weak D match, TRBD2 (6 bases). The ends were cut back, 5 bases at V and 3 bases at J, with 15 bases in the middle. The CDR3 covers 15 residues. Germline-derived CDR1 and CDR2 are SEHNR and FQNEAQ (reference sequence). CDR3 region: CASSIRPRGTDTQYF. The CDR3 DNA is TGTGCCAGCAGCATCCGACCCCGGGGGACAGATACGCAGTATTTT.

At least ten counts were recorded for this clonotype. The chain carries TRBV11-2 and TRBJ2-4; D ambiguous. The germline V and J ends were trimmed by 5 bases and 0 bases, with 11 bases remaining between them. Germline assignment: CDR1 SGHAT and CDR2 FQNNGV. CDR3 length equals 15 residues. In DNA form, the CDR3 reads TGTGCCAGCAGCCCCGGACGGCTAGCCAAAAACATTCAGTACTTC. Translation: CASSPGRLAKNIQYF. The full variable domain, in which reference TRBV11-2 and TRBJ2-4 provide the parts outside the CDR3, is EAGVAQSPRYKIIEKRQSVAFWCNPISGHATLYWYQQILGQGPKLLIQFQNNGVVDDSQLPKDRFSAERLKGVDSTLKIQPAKLEDSAVYLCASSPGRLAKNIQYFGAGTRLSVL.

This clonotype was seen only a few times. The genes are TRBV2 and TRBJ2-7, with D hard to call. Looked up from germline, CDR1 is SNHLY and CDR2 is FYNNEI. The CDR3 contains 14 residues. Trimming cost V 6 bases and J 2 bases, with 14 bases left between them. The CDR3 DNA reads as TGTGCCAGCAGCGAATCCCCCAGAGCCTACGAGCAGTACTTC. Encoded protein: CASSESPRAYEQYF.

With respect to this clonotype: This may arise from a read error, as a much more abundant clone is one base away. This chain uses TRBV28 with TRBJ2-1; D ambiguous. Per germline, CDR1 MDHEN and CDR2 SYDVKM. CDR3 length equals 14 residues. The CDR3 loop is CASSLWGSYNKQFF. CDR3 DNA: TGTGCCAGCAGTTTATGGGGGTCTTACAATAAGCAGTTCTTC.